Below are 13 T cell receptor beta chains sequenced from a single sample in a study of OX40 agonist ivuxolimab in advanced cancers. TCRdb's copy holds only in-frame clones and misses some; the assay was immunoSEQ multiplex PCR. The sample lists 98,000 or so clones, roughly 90% occurring once. Source: CD4+ or CD8+ T cells sorted from blood, taken in a trial of the OX40 agonist ivuxolimab. The receptors shown here come from an adult with an advanced solid tumor such as melanoma, head and neck, liver or kidney cancer.

The gene calls are TRBV2 and TRBJ2-7; 10 nucleotides agree with TRBD1. Per germline, CDR1 SNHLY and CDR2 FYNNEI. This CDR3 region has 15 residues. With 5 bases clipped from V and 3 bases from J, the junction kept 7 bases outside the gene matches. The CDR3 here is CASSLGQGVSYEQYF. The CDR3 DNA reads TGTGCCAGCAGTTTAGGACAGGGGGTTAGCTACGAGCAGTACTTC.

This chain connects TRBV18 to TRBJ2-7; a weak D match, TRBD1 (6 bases). The germline V gene encodes CDR1 KGHSH and CDR2 LQKENI. This CDR3 has 14 residues. The germline V and J ends were trimmed by 2 bases and 4 bases, with 12 bases remaining between them. CDR3: CASSPYRAQYEQYF. As DNA, the CDR3 is TGTGCCAGCTCACCATACAGGGCCCAATACGAGCAGTACTTC.

This clone was seen only once. CDR3 bases: TGTGCCAGCAGCTTACTCACAGGGGGCTATGAGCAGTTCTTC. Protein: CASSLLTGGYEQFF. The chain links TRBV11-2 to TRBJ2-1, with 9 nucleotides matching TRBD1. After removal of 2 bases from V and 8 bases from J, the junction contained 4 bases not matched to a gene. Germline CDR1 is SGHAT and CDR2 is FQNNGV. This CDR3 spans 14 amino acids.

This chain's CDR3 is CASSFEGGPYNEQFF. The CDR3, as DNA: TGTGCCAGCAGCTTTGAGGGAGGGCCCTACAATGAGCAGTTCTTC. The genes are TRBV7-9 and TRBJ2-1; 7 nucleotides agree with TRBD2. V lost 3 bases and J lost 2; bases outside the gene matches: 4. The CDR3 sequence is 15 residues long. The germline V gene encodes CDR1 SEHNR and CDR2 FQNEAQ (reference sequence).

This rearrangement joins TRBV30 to TRBJ2-3; TRBD2 matches at 15 bases. Germline CDR1 and CDR2: GTSNPN and SVGIG (reference sequence). V lost 5 bases to trimming and J lost 1 base; unmatched junction nucleotides: 4. CDR3 size: 16 residues. The CDR3 DNA follows: TGTGCCTGGGGAGGACTAGCGGGAGGGGGCACAGATACGCAGTATTTT. This translates into CAWGGLAGGGTDTQYF.

This chain joins TRBV7-2 and TRBJ2-1; possible D gene TRBD2, 5 bases. Trimming removed 1 base from V and 5 bases from J, with 9 bases in between. This CDR3 spans 14 amino acids. The germline V gene encodes CDR1 SGHTA and CDR2 FQGNSA. The CDR3 nucleotides are TGTGCCAGCAGCTTAGGGGGAGACCACAATGAGCAGTTCTTC. Amino acid sequence: CASSLGGDHNEQFF.

CDR3 region: CASRQVNTGELFF. The CDR3 DNA sequence: TGTGCCAGTAGACAGGTCAACACCGGGGAGCTGTTTTTT. The chain links TRBV19 to TRBJ2-2, with D maybe TRBD1 (5 bases). This CDR3 comprises 13 residues. The V gene lost 6 bases and the J gene lost 2 bases, with 7 bases spanning the gap. Per germline, CDR1 LNHDA and CDR2 SQIVND (reference sequence).

This rearrangement joins TRBV30 to TRBJ1-5, with D possibly being TRBD1 (6 bases). The CDR3 has 15 amino acids. Per the germline V gene, CDR1 is GTSNPN and CDR2 is SVGIG (reference sequence). Trimming took 1 base from V and 9 from J, leaving 19 bases between them. CDR3 coding DNA: TGTGCCTGGAGTGAGCAGGGGCCGGGATCTCGGCCCCAGCATTTT. Amino acids: CAWSEQGPGSRPQHF. The full variable domain, its missing parts supplied by reference TRBV30 and TRBJ1-5, is SQTIHQWPATLVQPVGSPLSLECTVEGTSNPNLYWYRQAAGRGLQLLFYSVGIGQISSEVPQNLSASRPQDRQFILSSKKLLLSDSGFYLCAWSEQGPGSRPQHFGDGTRLSIL.

The rearrangement uses TRBV2 and TRBJ1-4; D gene ambiguous. The CDR3 is made up of 12 amino acids. From germline, CDR1 is SNHLY and CDR2 FYNNEI. V was trimmed by 6 bases and J by 7 bases, leaving 9 bases between them. CDR3 amino acids: CASRAETEKLFF. CDR3 DNA: TGTGCCAGCAGGGCGGAAACTGAAAAACTGTTTTTT.

The chain has TRBV9 and TRBJ2-2, with TRBD1 matching 8 bases. Looked up from germline, CDR1 is SGDLS and CDR2 is YYNGEE. This CDR3 comprises 15 residues. Trimming at V came to 5 bases and at J to 1 base, leaving 4 bases not matched to a gene. CDR3 sequence (DNA): TGTGCCAGCAGAGAGGGGACAGGGAACACCGGGGAGCTGTTTTTT. Translation gives CASREGTGNTGELFF. Combining the CDR3 with reference TRBV9 and TRBJ2-2 gives the whole variable domain DSGVTQTPKHLITATGQRVTLRCSPRSGDLSVYWYQQSLDQGLQFLIQYYNGEERAKGNILERFSAQQFPDLHSELNLSSLELGDSALYFCASREGTGNTGELFFGEGSRLTVL.

The chain has TRBV5-1 and TRBJ2-2; TRBD1 matches at 11 bases. The CDR3 has 16 amino acids. J lost 3 bases, V lost 4 bases, and 5 bases had no gene match. The germline V gene encodes CDR1 SGHRS and CDR2 YFSETQ. CDR3 protein: CASSPGTGGDTGELFF. CDR3 nucleotide sequence: TGCGCCAGCAGCCCCGGGACAGGGGGAGACACCGGGGAGCTGTTTTTT. Full variable domain (missing parts from reference TRBV5-1 and TRBJ2-2): KAGVTQTPRYLIKTRGQQVTLSCSPISGHRSVSWYQQTPGQGLQFLFEYFSETQRNKGNFPGRFSGRQFSNSRSEMNVSTLELGDSALYLCASSPGTGGDTGELFFGEGSRLTVL.

The gene calls are TRBV9 and TRBJ2-6; TRBD2 is a possible D gene (7 bases). The V gene lost 0 bases and the J gene lost 0 bases, with 16 bases spanning the gap. Germline-derived CDR1 and CDR2 are SGDLS and YYNGEE. The CDR3 is 19 amino acids. The CDR3 region is CASSVESGTRHSGANVLTF. CDR3 DNA: TGTGCCAGCAGCGTAGAGAGCGGGACACGCCACTCTGGGGCCAACGTCCTGACTTTC.

The V and J genes are TRBV11-2 and TRBJ2-7, with 9 bases aligning to TRBD2. The J segment lost 6 bases and the V segment lost 0 bases, leaving 6 bases of the junction unmatched. From germline, CDR1 is SGHAT and CDR2 FQNNGV. This CDR3 contains 15 residues. The CDR3, as DNA: TGTGCCAGCAGCTTAGATCTAGCGGGAAAGCTCGAGCAGTACTTC. Its translation: CASSLDLAGKLEQYF. Together with reference TRBV11-2 and TRBJ2-7, the CDR3 gives the full variable domain: EAGVAQSPRYKIIEKRQSVAFWCNPISGHATLYWYQQILGQGPKLLIQFQNNGVVDDSQLPKDRFSAERLKGVDSTLKIQPAKLEDSAVYLCASSLDLAGKLEQYFGPGTRLTVT.